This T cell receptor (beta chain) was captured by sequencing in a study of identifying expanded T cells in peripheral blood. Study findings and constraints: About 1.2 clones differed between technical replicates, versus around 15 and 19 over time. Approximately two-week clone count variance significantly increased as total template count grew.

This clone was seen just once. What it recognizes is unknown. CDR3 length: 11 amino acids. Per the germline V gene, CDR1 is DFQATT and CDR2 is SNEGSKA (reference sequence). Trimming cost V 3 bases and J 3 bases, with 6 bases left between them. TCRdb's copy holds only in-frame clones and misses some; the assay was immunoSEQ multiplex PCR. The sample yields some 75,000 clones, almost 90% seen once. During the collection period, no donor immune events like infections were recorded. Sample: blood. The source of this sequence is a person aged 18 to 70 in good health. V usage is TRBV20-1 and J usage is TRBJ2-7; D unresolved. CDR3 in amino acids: CSARPNYEQYF. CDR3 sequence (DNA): TGCAGTGCTAGGCCAAACTACGAGCAGTACTTC.